Listed here are 11 T cell receptor beta chains from one sample, sequenced in a study of T cells after yellow fever vaccination. TCRdb re-called the 5' RACE reads with MiXCR, one entry per CDR3 protein. The sample includes 450,000 to 600,000 distinct CDR3 sequences, roughly 12% of them seen just once. Sequenced here: PBMCs, sampled on the day of the yellow fever booster vaccination. The receptor set was obtained from a man younger than 40 who received the YFV17D yellow fever vaccine.

This clonotype was observed a handful of times. The J gene is TRBJ2-3, the V gene TRBV29-1; tentative D call: TRBD1 (6 bases). This CDR3 spans 13 amino acids. Germline assignment: CDR1 SQVTM and CDR2 ANQGSEA. V shed 8 bases and J shed 5 bases, with 17 bases lying between them. CDR3 bases: TGCAGCTCGGGACATTCAGCCGGAGATACGCAGTATTTT. Amino acids: CSSGHSAGDTQYF.

The chain carries TRBV12-3 or TRBV12-4 and TRBJ1-2; D is ambiguous. Trimming stripped 3 bases from V and 4 bases from J, with 9 bases between. The CDR3 sequence is 13 residues long. The CDR3 DNA reads TGTGCCAGCAGTTTTGACGGGGTCTATGGCTACACCTTC. This codes for CASSFDGVYGYTF.

This clonotype was counted many times. The V call is TRBV7-9, the J call TRBJ1-4; TRBD1 is a possible D gene (5 bases). Trimming took off 5 bases at V and 10 bases at J, with 17 bases between the two ends. The germline V gene has CDR1 SEHNR and CDR2 FQNEAQ (reference sequence). The CDR3 loop spans 14 amino acids. The CDR3 sequence: CASSPQALPGKLFF. The CDR3 DNA reads as TGTGCCAGCAGCCCACAGGCCCTACCTGGAAAACTGTTTTTT.

This clonotype was found a few times. The rearrangement joins TRBV7-2 to TRBJ1-4, with no clear D. Germline assignment: CDR1 SGHTA and CDR2 FQGNSA. The CDR3 sequence is 14 residues long. Trimming took off 5 bases at V and 8 bases at J, with 15 bases between the two ends. CDR3 bases: TGTGCCAGCAGCCCAGCAGGACTAAGGGAAAAACTGTTTTTT. It is translated as CASSPAGLREKLFF.

The chain combines TRBV6-5 with TRBJ2-7; D unclear. Trimming pared 6 bases from V and 0 bases from J, leaving 6 bases between. Germline assignment: CDR1 MNHEY and CDR2 SVGAGI. CDR3 length equals 12 residues. The CDR3: CASRTSSYEQYF. The CDR3 nucleotides are TGTGCCAGCAGAACATCCTCCTACGAGCAGTACTTC.

The genes are TRBV28 and TRBJ2-5; TRBD1 matches at 9 bases. Germline CDR1 reads MDHEN; CDR2 reads SYDVKM. V shed 9 bases, J shed 2 bases, and the junction held 10 bases outside the gene matches. The CDR3 loop spans 15 amino acids. CDR3 loop: CASPVDRGSQETQYF. In nucleotides, the CDR3 is TGTGCCAGTCCTGTGGACAGGGGTTCTCAAGAGACCCAGTACTTC.

This clonotype was recorded many times. The chain recombines TRBV7-9 with TRBJ2-3, with 9 nucleotides matching TRBD2. There are 14 residues in the CDR3. Unmatched junction bases numbered 8, after V lost 5 bases and J lost 8 bases. Germline CDR1 and CDR2: SEHNR and FQNEAQ (reference sequence). This chain's CDR3 is CASSATAGGVTQYF. The CDR3 DNA follows: TGTGCCAGCAGCGCAACAGCGGGAGGTGTTACGCAGTATTTT.

This clonotype has at least ten counts. The rearrangement links TRBV9 to TRBJ1-4; unclear D gene. This CDR3 comprises 16 residues. CDR1 is SGDLS and CDR2 is YYNGEE in the germline V gene. V lost 0 bases and J 7 bases, leaving 16 bases between the germline ends. The CDR3 nucleotides read TGTGCCAGCAGCGTAGGAGCCAATAACCGCCCTGAAAAACTGTTTTTT. It translates to CASSVGANNRPEKLFF.

This clonotype was counted only a few times. The chain combines TRBV20-1 with TRBJ2-7; tentative D call: TRBD2 (6 bases). The CDR3 is made up of 12 amino acids. Germline assignment: CDR1 DFQATT and CDR2 SNEGSKA (reference sequence). CDR3 nucleotide sequence: TGCAGCCTGTGGCGGGATTCCTACGAGCAGTACTTC. Amino acids: CSLWRDSYEQYF.

The chain carries TRBV5-1 and TRBJ2-7; TRBD2 matches 7 bases. CDR3 length: 15 residues. Trimming removed 4 bases from V and 6 bases from J; junction bases left unmatched: 13. CDR1 is SGHRS and CDR2 is YFSETQ in the germline V gene. The CDR3 reads CASSTLGGGPLEQYF. The CDR3, as DNA: TGCGCCAGCAGCACCTTGGGGGGAGGGCCCCTCGAGCAGTACTTC. The full variable domain, in which reference TRBV5-1 and TRBJ2-7 provide the parts outside the CDR3, is KAGVTQTPRYLIKTRGQQVTLSCSPISGHRSVSWYQQTPGQGLQFLFEYFSETQRNKGNFPGRFSGRQFSNSRSEMNVSTLELGDSALYLCASSTLGGGPLEQYFGPGTRLTVT.

This clonotype has a handful of counts. CDR3 protein: CSAPTSGNNEQFF. CDR3 bases: TGCAGTGCCCCGACTAGCGGAAACAATGAGCAGTTCTTC. The rearrangement uses TRBV20-1 and TRBJ2-1, with 9 bases matching TRBD2. The germline CDR1 and CDR2 sequences are DFQATT and SNEGSKA (reference sequence). CDR3 length: 13 amino acids. Losses at the gene ends were 6 bases for V and 5 bases for J; bases not matched to a gene: 5.